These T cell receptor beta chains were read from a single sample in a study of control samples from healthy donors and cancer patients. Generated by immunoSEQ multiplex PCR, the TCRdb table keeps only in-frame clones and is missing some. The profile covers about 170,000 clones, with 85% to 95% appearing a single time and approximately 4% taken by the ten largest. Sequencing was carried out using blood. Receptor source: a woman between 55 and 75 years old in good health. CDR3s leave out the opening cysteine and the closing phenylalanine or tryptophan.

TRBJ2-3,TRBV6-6,ASSQGTRGTDTQY
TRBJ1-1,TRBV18,ASSPPGGLPEAF
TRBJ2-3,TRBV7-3,ASSLTSAGAPTDTQY
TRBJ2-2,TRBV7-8,ASSTHRGRDGGELF
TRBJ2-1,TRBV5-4,ASSLAGAGEQF
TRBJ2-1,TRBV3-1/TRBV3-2,ASSQGVSVGEQF
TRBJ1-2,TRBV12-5,ASGLGLPGDGYT
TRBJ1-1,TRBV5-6,ASSLGPQSQEAF
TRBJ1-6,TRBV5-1,ASSLAGYIADSPLH
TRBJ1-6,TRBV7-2,ASSFRDALGAYNSPLH
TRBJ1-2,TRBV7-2,ASSLTLVGQGAYGYT
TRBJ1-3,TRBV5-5,ASSPQSSGNTIY
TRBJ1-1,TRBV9,ASSVVEGTEAF
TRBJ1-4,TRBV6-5,ASMDQATNEKLF